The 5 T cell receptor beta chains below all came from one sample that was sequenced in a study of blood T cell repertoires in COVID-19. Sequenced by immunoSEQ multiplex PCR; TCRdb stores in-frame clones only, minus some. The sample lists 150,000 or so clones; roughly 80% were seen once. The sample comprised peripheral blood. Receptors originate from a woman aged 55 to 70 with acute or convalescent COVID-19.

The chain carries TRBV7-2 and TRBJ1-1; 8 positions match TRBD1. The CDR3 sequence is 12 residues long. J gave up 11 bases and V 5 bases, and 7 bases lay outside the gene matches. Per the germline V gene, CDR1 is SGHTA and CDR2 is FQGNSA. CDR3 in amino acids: CASSRTGWMAFF. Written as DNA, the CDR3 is TGTGCCAGCAGCCGGACAGGGTGGATGGCTTTCTTT.

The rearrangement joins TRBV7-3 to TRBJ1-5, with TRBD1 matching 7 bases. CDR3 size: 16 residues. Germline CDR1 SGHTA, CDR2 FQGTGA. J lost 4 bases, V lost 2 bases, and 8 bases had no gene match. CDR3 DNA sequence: TGTGCCAGCAGCTTATCCGGGACAGCGAGTAATCAGCCCCAGCATTTT. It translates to CASSLSGTASNQPQHF.

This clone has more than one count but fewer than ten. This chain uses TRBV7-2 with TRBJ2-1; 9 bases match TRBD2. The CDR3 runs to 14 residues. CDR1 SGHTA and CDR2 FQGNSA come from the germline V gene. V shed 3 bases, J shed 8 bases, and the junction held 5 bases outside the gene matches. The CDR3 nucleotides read TGTGCCAGCAGCTTGGCTAGCGGGACCGATGAGCAGTTCTTC. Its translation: CASSLASGTDEQFF.

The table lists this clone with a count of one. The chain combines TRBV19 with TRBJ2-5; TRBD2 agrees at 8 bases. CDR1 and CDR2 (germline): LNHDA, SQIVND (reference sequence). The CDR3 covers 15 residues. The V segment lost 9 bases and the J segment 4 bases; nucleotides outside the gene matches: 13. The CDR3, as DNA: TGTGCCAGCACGTTCAGCGGGAGCTTTGGAGAGACCCAGTACTTC. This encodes CASTFSGSFGETQYF.

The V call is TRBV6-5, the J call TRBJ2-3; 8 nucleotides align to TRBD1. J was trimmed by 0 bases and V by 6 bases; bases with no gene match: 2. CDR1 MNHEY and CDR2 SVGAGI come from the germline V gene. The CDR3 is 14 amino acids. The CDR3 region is CASSGQGSTDTQYF. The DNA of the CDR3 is TGTGCCAGCAGCGGACAGGGAAGCACAGATACGCAGTATTTT.